This paragraph reports one T cell receptor (beta chain). The sample comes from a study of blood T cell repertoires in COVID-19. Study-level information: The samples span acute and convalescent COVID-19 from the United States, Italy and Spain. T cells, B-cell-depleted T cells, or PBMCs provided the cDNA or gDNA that served as material.

Assay: immunoSEQ multiplex PCR; the TCRdb copy retains only in-frame clones and omits some. Here the sample spans around 30,000 clones, approximately 83% being singletons. After removal of 2 bases from V and 0 bases from J, the junction contained 8 bases not matched to a gene. The CDR3 runs 17 residues. The germline gives CDR1 SGHTS, CDR2 YDEGEE. The sample was peripheral blood. The V and J genes are TRBV5-8 and TRBJ2-4; 7 nucleotides align to TRBD1. The receptor was isolated from a human donor in a cohort sampled during active COVID-19. CDR3 sequence (DNA): TGTGCCAGCAGCTTCAGGACAGGTTTGGAAGCCAAAAACATTCAGTACTTC. Protein product: CASSFRTGLEAKNIQYF.